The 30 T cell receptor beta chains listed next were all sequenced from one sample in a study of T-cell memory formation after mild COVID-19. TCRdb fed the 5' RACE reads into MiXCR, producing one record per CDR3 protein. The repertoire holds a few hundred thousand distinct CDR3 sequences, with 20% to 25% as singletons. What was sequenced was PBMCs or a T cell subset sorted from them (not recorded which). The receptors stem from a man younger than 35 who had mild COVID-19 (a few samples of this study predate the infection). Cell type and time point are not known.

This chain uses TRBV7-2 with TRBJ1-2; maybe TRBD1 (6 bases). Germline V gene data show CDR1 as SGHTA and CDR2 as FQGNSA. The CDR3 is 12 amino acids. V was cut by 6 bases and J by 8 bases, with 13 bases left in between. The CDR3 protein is CASRTGRFGYTF. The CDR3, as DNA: TGTGCCAGCAGAACAGGGCGGTTCGGCTACACCTTC.

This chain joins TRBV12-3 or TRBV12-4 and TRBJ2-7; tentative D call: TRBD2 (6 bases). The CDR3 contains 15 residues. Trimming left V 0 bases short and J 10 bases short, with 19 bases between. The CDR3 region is CASSLAQGLKPDQYF. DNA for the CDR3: TGTGCCAGCAGTTTAGCCCAGGGACTGAAACCCGATCAGTACTTC.

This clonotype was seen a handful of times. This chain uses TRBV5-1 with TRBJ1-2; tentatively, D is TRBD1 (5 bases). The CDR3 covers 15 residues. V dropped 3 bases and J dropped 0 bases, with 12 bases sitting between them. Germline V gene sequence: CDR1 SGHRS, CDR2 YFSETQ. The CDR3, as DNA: TGCGCCAGCAGCTCCTCGGGCAGGGCTAACTATGGCTACACCTTC. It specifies CASSSSGRANYGYTF. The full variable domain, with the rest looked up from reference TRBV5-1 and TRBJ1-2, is KAGVTQTPRYLIKTRGQQVTLSCSPISGHRSVSWYQQTPGQGLQFLFEYFSETQRNKGNFPGRFSGRQFSNSRSEMNVSTLELGDSALYLCASSSSGRANYGYTFGSGTRLTVV.

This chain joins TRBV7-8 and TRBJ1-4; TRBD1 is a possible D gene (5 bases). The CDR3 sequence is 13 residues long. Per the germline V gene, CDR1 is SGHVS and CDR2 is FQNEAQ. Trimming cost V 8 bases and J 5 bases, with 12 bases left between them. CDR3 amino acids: CASGHRTNEKLFF. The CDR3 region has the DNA TGTGCCAGCGGGCACAGGACCAATGAAAAACTGTTTTTT.

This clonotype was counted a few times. DNA for the CDR3: TGTGCCATCAGTGAATTCCAGAACGATGAGCAGTTCTTC. Protein product: CAISEFQNDEQFF. The chain uses TRBV10-3 and TRBJ2-1; D is unclear. Germline V gene data show CDR1 as ENHRY and CDR2 as SYGVKD. This CDR3 is built from 13 residues. Deletions cut 3 bases from V and 8 bases from J, with 11 bases between.

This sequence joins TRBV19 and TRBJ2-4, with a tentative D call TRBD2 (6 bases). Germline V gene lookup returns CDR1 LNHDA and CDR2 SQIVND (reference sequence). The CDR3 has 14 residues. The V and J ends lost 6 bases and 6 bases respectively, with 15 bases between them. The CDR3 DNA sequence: TGTGCCAGTAGCGATCCGGGGGACGTAAACATTCAGTACTTC. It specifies CASSDPGDVNIQYF.

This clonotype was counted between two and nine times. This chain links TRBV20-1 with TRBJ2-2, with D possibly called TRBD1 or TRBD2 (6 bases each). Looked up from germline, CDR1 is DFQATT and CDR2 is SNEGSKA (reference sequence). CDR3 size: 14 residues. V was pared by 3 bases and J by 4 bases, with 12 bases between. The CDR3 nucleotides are TGCAGTGCTAGCCTGGGGGGCCTCACCGGGGAGCTGTTTTTT. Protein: CSASLGGLTGELFF.

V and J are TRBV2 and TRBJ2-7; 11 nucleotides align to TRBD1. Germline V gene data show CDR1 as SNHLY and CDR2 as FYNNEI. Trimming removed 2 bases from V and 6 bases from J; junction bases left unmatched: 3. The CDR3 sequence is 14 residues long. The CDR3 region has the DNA TGTGCCAGCAGTGAACTTGGGACAGGGGGCGAGCAGTACTTC. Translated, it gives CASSELGTGGEQYF.

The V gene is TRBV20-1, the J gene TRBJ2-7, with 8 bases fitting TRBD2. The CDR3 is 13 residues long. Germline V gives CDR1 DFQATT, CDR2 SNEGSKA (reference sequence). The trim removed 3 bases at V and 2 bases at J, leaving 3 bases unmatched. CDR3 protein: CSASSGEAYEQYF. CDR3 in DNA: TGCAGTGCTAGTAGCGGGGAGGCCTACGAGCAGTACTTC.

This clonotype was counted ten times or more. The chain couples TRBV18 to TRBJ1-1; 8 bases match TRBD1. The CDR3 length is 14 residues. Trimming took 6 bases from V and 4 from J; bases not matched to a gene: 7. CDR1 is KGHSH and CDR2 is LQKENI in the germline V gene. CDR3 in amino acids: CASSRQGTRTEAFF. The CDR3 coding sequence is TGTGCCAGCTCGCGACAGGGGACGCGCACTGAAGCTTTCTTT.

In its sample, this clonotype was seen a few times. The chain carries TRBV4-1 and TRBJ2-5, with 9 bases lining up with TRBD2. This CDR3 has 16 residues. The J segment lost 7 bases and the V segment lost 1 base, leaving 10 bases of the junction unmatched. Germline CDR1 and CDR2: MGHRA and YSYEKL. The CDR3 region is CASSQVTSGPPLTQYF. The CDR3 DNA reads TGCGCCAGCAGCCAAGTGACTAGCGGACCCCCCCTGACCCAGTACTTC.

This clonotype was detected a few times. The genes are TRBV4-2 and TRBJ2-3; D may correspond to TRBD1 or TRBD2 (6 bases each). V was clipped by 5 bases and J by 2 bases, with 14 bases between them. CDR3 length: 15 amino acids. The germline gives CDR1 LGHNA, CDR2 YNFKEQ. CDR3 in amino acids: CASSSRPGATDTQYF. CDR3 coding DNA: TGTGCCAGCAGCTCCCGGCCGGGGGCCACAGATACGCAGTATTTT.

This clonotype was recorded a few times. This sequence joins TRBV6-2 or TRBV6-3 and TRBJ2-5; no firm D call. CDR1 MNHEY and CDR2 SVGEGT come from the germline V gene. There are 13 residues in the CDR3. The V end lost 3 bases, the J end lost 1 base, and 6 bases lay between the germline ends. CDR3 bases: TGTGCCAGCAGTTATGCGTCCCAAGAGACCCAGTACTTC. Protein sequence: CASSYASQETQYF.

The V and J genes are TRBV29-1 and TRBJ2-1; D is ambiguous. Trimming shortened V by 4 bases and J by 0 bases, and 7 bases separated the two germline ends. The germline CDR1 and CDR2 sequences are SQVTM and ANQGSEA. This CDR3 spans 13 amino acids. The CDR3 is CSVAGDSYNEQFF. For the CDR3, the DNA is TGCAGCGTTGCAGGAGACTCCTACAATGAGCAGTTCTTC.

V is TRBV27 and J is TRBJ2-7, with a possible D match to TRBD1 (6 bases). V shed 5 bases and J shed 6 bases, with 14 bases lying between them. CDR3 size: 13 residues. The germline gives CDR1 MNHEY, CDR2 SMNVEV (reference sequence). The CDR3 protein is CASSNGQFREQYF. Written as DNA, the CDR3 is TGTGCCAGCAGTAACGGACAGTTCCGCGAGCAGTACTTC.

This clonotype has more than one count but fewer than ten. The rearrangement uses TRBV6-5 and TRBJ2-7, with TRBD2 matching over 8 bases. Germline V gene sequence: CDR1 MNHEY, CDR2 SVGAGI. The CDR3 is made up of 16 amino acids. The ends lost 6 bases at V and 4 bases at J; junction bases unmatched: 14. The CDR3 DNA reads TGTGCCAGCAGCTCCCTGGGGGCTAGCGGGCGATACGAGCAGTACTTC. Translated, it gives CASSSLGASGRYEQYF.

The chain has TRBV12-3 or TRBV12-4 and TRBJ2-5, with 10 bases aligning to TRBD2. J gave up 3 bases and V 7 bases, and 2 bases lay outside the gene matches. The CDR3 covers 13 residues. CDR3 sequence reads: CASKLAGEETQYF. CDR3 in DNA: TGTGCCAGCAAGCTAGCGGGGGAAGAGACCCAGTACTTC.

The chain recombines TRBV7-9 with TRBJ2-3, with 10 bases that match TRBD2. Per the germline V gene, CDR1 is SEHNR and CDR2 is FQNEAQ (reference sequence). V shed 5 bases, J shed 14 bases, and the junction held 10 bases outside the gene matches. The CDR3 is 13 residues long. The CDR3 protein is CASSLETSGAAYF. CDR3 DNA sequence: TGTGCCAGCAGCCTTGAAACTAGCGGGGCCGCGTATTTT.

The CDR3 DNA is TGTGCCAGCAGCTTTTTGTCAGGGGGCGTAGAGACCCAGTACTTC. Protein sequence: CASSFLSGGVETQYF. The chain uses TRBV7-9 and TRBJ2-5; 8 bases map to TRBD1. The germline V gene has CDR1 SEHNR and CDR2 FQNEAQ (reference sequence). The CDR3 sequence is 15 residues long. V lost 3 bases to trimming and J lost 4 bases; unmatched junction nucleotides: 7.

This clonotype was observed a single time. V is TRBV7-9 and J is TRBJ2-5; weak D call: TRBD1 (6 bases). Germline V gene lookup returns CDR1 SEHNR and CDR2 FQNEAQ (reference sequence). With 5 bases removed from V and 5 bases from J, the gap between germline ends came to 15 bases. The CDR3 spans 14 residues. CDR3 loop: CASSPRSRGETQYF. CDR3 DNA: TGTGCCAGCAGCCCTAGATCGAGGGGGGAGACCCAGTACTTC. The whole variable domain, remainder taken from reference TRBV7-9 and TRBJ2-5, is DTGVSQNPRHKITKRGQNVTFRCDPISEHNRLYWYRQTLGQGPEFLTYFQNEAQLEKSRLLSDRFSAERPKGSFSTLEIQRTEQGDSAMYLCASSPRSRGETQYFGPGTRLLVL.

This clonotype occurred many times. CDR3 nucleotides: TGTGCCAGTTCCGGGACAGAATACAATGAGCAGTTCTTC. As protein: CASSGTEYNEQFF. The chain joins TRBV12-3 or TRBV12-4 to TRBJ2-1, with TRBD1 matching 7 bases. V shed 9 bases and J 4 bases; nucleotides not matched to a gene: 6. The CDR3 runs 13 residues.

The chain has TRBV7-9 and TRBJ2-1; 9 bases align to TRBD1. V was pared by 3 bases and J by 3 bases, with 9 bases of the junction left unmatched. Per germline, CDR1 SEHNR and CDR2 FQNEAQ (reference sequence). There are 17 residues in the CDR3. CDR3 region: CASSFPRGTGNYNEQFF. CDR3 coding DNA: TGTGCCAGCAGCTTCCCTCGAGGGACAGGGAACTACAATGAGCAGTTCTTC.

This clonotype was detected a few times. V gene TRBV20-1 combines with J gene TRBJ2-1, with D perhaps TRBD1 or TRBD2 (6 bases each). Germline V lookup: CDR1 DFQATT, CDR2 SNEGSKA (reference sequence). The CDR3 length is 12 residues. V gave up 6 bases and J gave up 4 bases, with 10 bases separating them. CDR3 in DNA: TGCAGTGCAACAGGGAGGTACAATGAGCAGTTCTTC. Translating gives CSATGRYNEQFF.

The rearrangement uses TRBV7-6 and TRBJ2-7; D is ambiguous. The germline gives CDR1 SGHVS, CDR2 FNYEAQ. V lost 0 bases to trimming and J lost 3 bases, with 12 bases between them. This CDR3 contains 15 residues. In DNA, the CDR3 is TGTGCCAGCAGCTTAGCGGTGGGTCGATTCTACGAGCAGTACTTC. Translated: CASSLAVGRFYEQYF.

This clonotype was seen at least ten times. This chain's CDR3 is CASSLPPFGGPYNEQFF. CDR3 nucleotides: TGTGCCAGCAGCTTACCCCCCTTCGGGGGGCCTTACAATGAGCAGTTCTTC. The gene calls are TRBV7-6 and TRBJ2-1; maybe TRBD2 (7 bases). Trimming stripped 2 bases from V and 4 bases from J, with 18 bases between. The CDR3 is 17 amino acids. Per the germline V gene, CDR1 is SGHVS and CDR2 is FNYEAQ.

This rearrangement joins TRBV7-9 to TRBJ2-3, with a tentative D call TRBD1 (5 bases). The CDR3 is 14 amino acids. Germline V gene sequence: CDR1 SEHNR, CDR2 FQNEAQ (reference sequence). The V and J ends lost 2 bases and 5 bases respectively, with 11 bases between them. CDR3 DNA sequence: TGTGCCAGCAGCTTATTAGGGGCCGGAGATACGCAGTATTTT. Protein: CASSLLGAGDTQYF.

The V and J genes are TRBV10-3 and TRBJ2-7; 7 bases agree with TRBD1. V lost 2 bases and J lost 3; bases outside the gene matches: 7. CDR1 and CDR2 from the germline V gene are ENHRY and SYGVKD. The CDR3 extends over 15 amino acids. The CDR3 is CAISERRDSRYEQYV. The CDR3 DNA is TGTGCCATCAGTGAGCGCCGGGACAGCCGCTACGAGCAGTACGTC.

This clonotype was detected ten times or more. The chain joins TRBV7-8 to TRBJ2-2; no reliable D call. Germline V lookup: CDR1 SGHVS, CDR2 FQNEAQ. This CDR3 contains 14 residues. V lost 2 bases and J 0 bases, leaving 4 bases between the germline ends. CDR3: CASSLLTNTGELFF. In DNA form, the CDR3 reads TGTGCCAGCAGCTTATTAACGAACACCGGGGAGCTGTTTTTT. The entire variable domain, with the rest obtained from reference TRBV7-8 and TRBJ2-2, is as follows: GAGVSQSPRYKVAKRGQDVALRCDPISGHVSLFWYQQALGQGPEFLTYFQNEAQLDKSGLPSDRFFAERPEGSVSTLKIQRTQQEDSAVYLCASSLLTNTGELFFGEGSRLTVL.

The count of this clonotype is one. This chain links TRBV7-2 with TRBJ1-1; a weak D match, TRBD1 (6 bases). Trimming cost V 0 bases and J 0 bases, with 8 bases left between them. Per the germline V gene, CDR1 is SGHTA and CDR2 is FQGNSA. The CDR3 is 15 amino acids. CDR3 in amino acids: CASSLAAGVNTEAFF. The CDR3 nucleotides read TGTGCCAGCAGCTTAGCAGCAGGGGTGAACACTGAAGCTTTCTTT.

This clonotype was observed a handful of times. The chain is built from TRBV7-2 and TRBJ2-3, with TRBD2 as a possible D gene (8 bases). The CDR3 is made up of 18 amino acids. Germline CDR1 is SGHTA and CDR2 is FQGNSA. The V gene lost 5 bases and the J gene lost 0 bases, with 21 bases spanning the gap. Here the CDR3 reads CASSKRTGGGTSTDTQYF. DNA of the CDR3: TGTGCCAGCAGCAAGCGGACAGGCGGGGGGACTAGCACAGATACGCAGTATTTT.